This T cell receptor (beta chain) was sequenced for a study of T cells in Graves' hyperthyroidism and ophthalmopathy. Germline CDR1 is SGHKS and CDR2 is YYEKEE (reference sequence). V was pared by 4 bases and J by 2 bases, with 15 bases between. CDR3 length: 15 residues. From RNA transcripts, TCR beta CDR3 regions were amplified. HTBI primers were the set used in a first-round RT-PCR of the TCR CDR3. Via MiXCR, TCRdb re-called the multiplex PCR reads, giving one row per CDR3 protein. The table shows a few hundred thousand distinct CDR3 sequences, with about 16% occurring only once. This clonotype was seen only a few times. Lactation, pregnancy, other autoimmune disease or uncontrolled infection led to exclusion of patients. Fresh peripheral blood, 7.5 to 10 ml, was the source of the PBMCs.

The rearrangement uses TRBV5-5 and TRBJ2-5; a weak D match, TRBD2 (5 bases). The origin of this receptor is a woman aged 40 to 50 with Graves' ophthalmopathy. Input material: blood. CDR3 nucleotide sequence: TGTGCCAGCAGCATAACGCCGGGGTATCAAGAGACCCAGTACTTC. It translates to CASSITPGYQETQYF.